The rows below give T cell receptor beta chains drawn from one sample of a study of blood T cell repertoires in COVID-19. Profiled with immunoSEQ multiplex PCR; TCRdb holds only in-frame clones, not every one. The repertoire includes around 190,000 clones, around 84% of them detected once, and around 3.1% sits in the top ten. The sample was PBMCs or T cells enriched from blood (not recorded which). The receptor source for this set is a woman in her thirties who had been exposed to COVID-19. Both conserved end residues are part of each CDR3. A D gene is named only where the DNA matches it firmly. Clone size, where shown, is once, few, many, or a class for clones that have expanded.

d_gene	abundance	v_gene	len	j_gene	CDR3aa	CDR3nt
NA	NA	TRBV6-2/TRBV6-3	16	TRBJ2-2	CASSSALAMNTGELFF	TGTGCCAGCAGCTCCGCATTAGCGATGAACACCGGGGAGCTGTTTTTT
TRBD2	NA	TRBV7-3	15	TRBJ2-1	CASSSPGGLYNEQFF	TGTGCCAGCAGCTCTCCGGGGGGGTTATACAATGAGCAGTTCTTC
TRBD1	NA	TRBV12-5	16	TRBJ1-5	CASGPGDRGGDQPQHF	TGTGCTAGTGGTCCCGGGGACAGGGGGGGGGATCAGCCCCAGCATTTT
TRBD1	NA	TRBV5-1	15	TRBJ2-7	CASSHTTGGGYEQYF	TGCGCCAGCAGCCACACTACAGGGGGCGGGTACGAGCAGTACTTC
NA	NA	TRBV3-1/TRBV3-2	15	TRBJ1-1	CASSQEVSGYTEAFF	TGTGCCAGCAGCCAAGAGGTATCGGGGTACACTGAAGCTTTCTTT
NA	NA	TRBV5-1	15	TRBJ2-1	CASSLGQGSYNEQFF	TGCGCCAGCAGCTTGGGCCAGGGATCCTACAATGAGCAGTTCTTC
TRBD1	NA	TRBV3-1/TRBV3-2	19	TRBJ1-6	CASSPTTGGVSSYNSPLHF	TGTGCCAGCAGCCCTACTACAGGGGGCGTTAGCTCCTATAATTCACCCCTCCACTTT
NA	NA	TRBV6-5	15	TRBJ1-2	CASSYSSKVNYGYTF	TGTGCCAGCAGTTACTCGAGTAAAGTTAACTATGGCTACACCTTC
TRBD1	NA	TRBV25-1	14	TRBJ1-5	CASSITGGNQPQHF	TGTGCCAGCAGTATCACAGGGGGCAATCAGCCCCAGCATTTT
NA	NA	TRBV18	13	TRBJ1-1	CASSSWRDTEAFF	TGTGCCAGCTCTTCTTGGAGGGACACTGAAGCTTTCTTT
NA	NA	TRBV19	13	TRBJ2-5	CASSLARGETQYF	TGTGCCAGTAGTCTAGCGCGCGGTGAGACCCAGTACTTC
TRBD2	NA	TRBV7-2	13	TRBJ2-4	CASSSGGRDIQYF	TGTGCCAGCAGCTCGGGGGGGAGGGACATTCAGTACTTC
NA	once	TRBV19	14	TRBJ1-5	CASSMQISNQPQHF	TGTGCCAGTAGTATGCAGATCTCCAATCAGCCCCAGCATTTT
TRBD1	NA	TRBV5-3	15	TRBJ1-5	CARSLVTGVNQPQHF	TGTGCCAGAAGCCTAGTGACAGGGGTGAATCAGCCCCAGCATTTT
NA	NA	TRBV27	16	TRBJ1-6	CASSREDVGYNSPLHF	TGTGCCAGCAGTCGTGAGGATGTTGGCTATAATTCACCCCTCCACTTT
NA	NA	TRBV12-3/TRBV12-4	13	TRBJ1-2	CASSFLQIYGYTF	TGTGCCAGCAGTTTTCTACAGATCTATGGCTACACCTTC
NA	NA	TRBV7-8	14	TRBJ1-5	CASSLSPPDQPQHF	TGTGCCAGCAGCTTAAGCCCCCCGGATCAGCCCCAGCATTTT
NA	NA	TRBV28	15	TRBJ1-5	CASSSGPGGNQPQHF	TGTGCCAGCAGTTCGGGCCCGGGGGGCAATCAGCCCCAGCATTTT
TRBD1	NA	TRBV2	16	TRBJ2-6	CASSRTGGKGANVLTF	TGTGCCAGCAGCCGGACAGGGGGTAAGGGGGCCAACGTCCTGACTTTC
NA	NA	TRBV6-4	14	TRBJ2-5	CASSGGGVQETQYF	TGTGCCAGCAGCGGAGGGGGCGTCCAAGAGACCCAGTACTTC
NA	NA	TRBV12-3/TRBV12-4	8	TRBJ1-2	CASRQGPF	TGTGCCAGCAGACAGGGCCCCTTC
NA	NA	TRBV5-1	14	TRBJ1-6	CASSLGQGGSPLHF	TGCGCCAGCAGCTTAGGCCAGGGAGGGTCACCCCTCCACTTT
NA	NA	TRBV27	16	TRBJ2-5	CASSLMARLEKETQYF	TGTGCCAGCAGTTTAATGGCCCGACTAGAAAAAGAGACCCAGTACTTC
TRBD2	NA	TRBV2	15	TRBJ2-1	CASSTSGGSYNEQFF	TGTGCCAGCAGCACAAGCGGGGGGTCCTACAATGAGCAGTTCTTC
TRBD2	NA	TRBV18	18	TRBJ2-1	CASSPPGVQASGVSEQFF	TGTGCCAGCTCACCACCGGGGGTCCAGGCTAGCGGGGTATCTGAGCAGTTCTTC
NA	once	TRBV11-2	16	TRBJ1-1	CASSPPERTANTEAFF	TGTGCCAGCAGCCCCCCGGAGAGAACGGCGAACACTGAAGCTTTCTTT
TRBD1	few	TRBV24-1	16	TRBJ1-5	CATSDLDRDRHQPQHF	TGTGCCACCAGTGACCTCGACAGGGATAGGCATCAGCCCCAGCATTTT
NA	once	TRBV7-2	14	TRBJ2-7	CASSLEIRSYEQYF	TGTGCCAGCAGCTTAGAGATTCGGAGCTACGAGCAGTACTTC
NA	NA	TRBV12-3/TRBV12-4	13	TRBJ1-1	CASSAGVTLEAFF	TGTGCCAGCAGTGCAGGGGTTACCCTTGAAGCTTTCTTT
NA	NA	TRBV19	13	TRBJ1-1	CASSLGRNTEAFF	TGTGCCAGTAGTCTGGGCCGGAACACTGAAGCTTTCTTT
TRBD1	NA	TRBV9	16	TRBJ1-1	CASSSRTGTKNTEAFF	TGTGCCAGCAGCTCACGGACAGGTACTAAGAACACTGAAGCTTTCTTT
TRBD1	NA	TRBV4-3	16	TRBJ1-2	CASSQDYQGARFGYTF	TGCGCCAGCAGCCAAGATTACCAGGGGGCGCGGTTTGGCTACACCTTC
TRBD1	NA	TRBV6-4	15	TRBJ1-5	CASIGQGIVDQPQHF	TGTGCCAGCATCGGACAGGGAATTGTGGATCAGCCCCAGCATTTT
NA	NA	TRBV14	15	TRBJ2-7	CASSQDAGSSYEQYF	TGTGCCAGCAGCCAAGACGCGGGTAGCTCCTACGAGCAGTACTTC
NA	NA	TRBV24-1	14	TRBJ2-1	CATSDGQDYNEQFF	TGTGCCACCAGTGACGGACAAGACTACAATGAGCAGTTCTTC
TRBD1	NA	TRBV6-1	16	TRBJ2-7	CASSERVGTGTYEQYF	TGTGCCAGCAGTGAAAGGGTAGGGACAGGAACCTACGAGCAGTACTTC
TRBD1	NA	TRBV19	14	TRBJ2-7	CASSPDRSSYEQYF	TGTGCCAGTAGCCCGGACAGGTCATCCTACGAGCAGTACTTC
NA	NA	TRBV19	15	TRBJ1-1	CASSPQFLDSTEAFF	TGTGCCAGTAGTCCACAGTTTTTGGATTCCACTGAAGCTTTCTTT
TRBD2	many	TRBV5-1	17	TRBJ2-3	CASSEEDIAGGTDTQYF	TGCGCCAGCAGCGAAGAAGATATAGCGGGGGGCACAGATACGCAGTATTTT
TRBD2	few	TRBV11-1	15	TRBJ2-1	CASSFSGGFNNEQFF	TGTGCCAGCAGCTTCAGCGGGGGGTTTAACAATGAGCAGTTCTTC
NA	NA	TRBV2	13	TRBJ1-2	CATPEGPYYGYTF	TGTGCCACCCCGGAGGGCCCTTACTATGGCTACACCTTC
NA	once	TRBV30	14	TRBJ1-1	CAWSVGRDGAEAFF	TGTGCCTGGAGTGTAGGCAGGGATGGGGCTGAAGCTTTCTTT
TRBD2	NA	TRBV12-5	13	TRBJ2-7	CASGISGVSEQYF	TGTGCTAGTGGAATTAGCGGGGTCAGCGAGCAGTACTTC
TRBD2	NA	TRBV9	19	TRBJ2-1	CASSVASRGTKSSYNEQFF	TGTGCCAGCAGCGTAGCTTCGCGGGGGACCAAAAGCTCCTACAATGAGCAGTTCTTC
NA	once	TRBV11-3	16	TRBJ1-3	CASSKSQGSSGNTIYF	TGTGCCAGCAGCAAGTCACAGGGCTCTTCAGGAAACACCATATATTTT
TRBD1	once	TRBV6-1	17	TRBJ1-2	CASSVGTGGAWNYGYTF	TGTGCCAGCAGTGTGGGGACAGGGGGCGCTTGGAACTATGGCTACACCTTC
TRBD1	NA	TRBV3-1/TRBV3-2	15	TRBJ2-3	CASSPPQGGTDTQYF	TGTGCCAGCAGCCCACCGCAGGGGGGCACAGATACGCAGTATTTT
NA	NA	TRBV19	15	TRBJ1-1	CASRDSRGSNTEAFF	TGTGCCAGTAGGGATTCTCGGGGGTCGAACACTGAAGCTTTCTTT
TRBD2	NA	TRBV18	17	TRBJ2-1	CASSPRLAGDNSNEQFF	TGTGCCAGCTCACCACGGCTAGCGGGGGATAACTCCAATGAGCAGTTCTTC
TRBD1	once	TRBV9	15	TRBJ2-7	CASSVGTGDTYEQYF	TGTGCCAGCAGCGTAGGGACAGGGGACACCTACGAGCAGTACTTC
NA	NA	TRBV10-2	14	TRBJ1-6	CASRRTEENSPLHF	TGCGCCAGCAGAAGGACAGAAGAGAATTCACCCCTCCACTTT
NA	once	TRBV11-3	13	TRBJ1-3	CASSDYSGNTIYF	TGTGCCAGCAGCGACTACTCTGGAAACACCATATATTTT
NA	NA	TRBV9	15	TRBJ2-7	CASSVNRDPRGEQYF	TGTGCCAGCAGCGTGAACCGGGACCCCCGGGGGGAGCAGTACTTC
NA	NA	TRBV19	14	TRBJ2-3	CASSIRFSTDTQYF	TGTGCCAGTAGTATACGGTTTAGCACAGATACGCAGTATTTT
NA	NA	TRBV2	13	TRBJ1-1	CASSGVWNTEAFF	TGTGCCAGCAGTGGAGTCTGGAACACTGAAGCTTTCTTT
TRBD2	once	TRBV7-2	19	TRBJ2-3	CARRSTATSGGRSTDTQYF	TGTGCCAGAAGAAGTACCGCGACTAGCGGGGGGCGAAGCACAGATACGCAGTATTTT
TRBD1	NA	TRBV5-4	13	TRBJ1-5	CATSRQGVQPQHF	TGTGCCACCTCTAGACAGGGGGTGCAGCCCCAGCATTTT